This T cell receptor beta chain was observed in a study of cytomegalovirus exposure and HLA in healthy donors. General study results and limits: The authors enumerated over 150 TCR beta chains as linked to cytomegalovirus. Looking again later, the authors saw that most CMV-associated TCR beta chains seemed HLA-restricted.

A note on this clone: As yet, its antigen is unknown.

V was trimmed by 4 bases and J by 0 bases, leaving 9 bases between them. The CDR3 runs to 14 residues. Germline V lookup: CDR1 SGHRS, CDR2 YFSETQ. PCR was performed using 60 Vbeta and 13 Jbeta primers. Assay: immunoSEQ multiplex PCR; the TCRdb copy retains only in-frame clones and omits some. This table has roughly 56,000 clones, around 85% appearing once. Sequencing used PBMCs. The origin of this receptor is a boy aged 5 to 17 in good health and CMV-seropositive. This chain joins TRBV5-1 and TRBJ2-3; D is uncertain. The CDR3 sequence: CASSPRISTDTQYF. In DNA form, the CDR3 reads TGCGCCAGCAGCCCGCGGATTAGCACAGATACGCAGTATTTT.